This T cell receptor (beta chain) was obtained from a study of shared clonotypes between healthy human individuals. Study results and limitations: Non-shared clonotypes displayed generation probabilities falling below those of clonotypes present in all four donors. Roughly 5% of naive CD4 clonotypes were common to several donors.

Comment on this clone: Antigen unknown.

Germline loops: CDR1 SGHRS, CDR2 YFSETQ. The CDR3 sequence is 15 residues long. V lost 1 base and J 1 base, leaving 12 bases between the germline ends. Study processing details: With immunoSEQ giving junction-only sequences and no quality scores, filtering differed. Some clones are missing from TCRdb's copy, which holds only in-frame ones; the method was immunoSEQ multiplex PCR. From that table come the V and J calls and clone size; the DNA was used to work out D and trimming. This sample carries about 1.9 million clones, roughly 93% of them seen once, and the ten largest clones take around 1.7%. Positive CCR7 selection of CD45RO-negative cells yielded the naive CD8 cells, and terminally differentiated effector memory CD45RA+ cells were excluded. The healthy adult donors were HIV-negative and reported no recent acute infections or vaccinations.

This TCR derives from a man between 18 and 35 years old in good health. Some clones in this sample may be carry-over from other donors' samples. The chain joins TRBV5-1 to TRBJ2-7; D gene uncertain. The source material was naive CD8+ T cells from PBMCs. The CDR3 loop is CASSLSPDGSYEQYF. The CDR3 DNA reads as TGCGCCAGCAGCTTGAGCCCTGACGGTTCCTACGAGCAGTACTTC.